Presented here are 3 T cell receptor beta chains from one specimen sequenced in a study of cytomegalovirus exposure and HLA in healthy donors (dated by TCRdb to the late 2010s). The receptor library was made with the immunoSEQ multiplex PCR assay. A mixture of 60 forward primers for TCR Vbeta segments and 13 reverse primers for TCR Jbeta segments was used in the multiplex PCR. TCRdb limited this immuneACCESS table to in-frame rearrangements with V and J called. A share of clones is missing; checked studies link under half to unresolved V genes, and the rest is unexplained. In this sample the table shows fewer than 110,000 clones, roughly 72% of which occur a single time. The ten largest make up 7.8% of the sample. Sequenced material: PBMCs. The receptors here all came from a young man in good health and CMV-seronegative.

The chain combines TRBV7-9 with TRBJ2-7; D unclear. V was clipped by 1 base and J by 6 bases, with 10 bases between them. Germline CDR1 is SEHNR and CDR2 is FQNEAQ (reference sequence). The CDR3 sequence is 13 residues long. Written as DNA, the CDR3 is TGTGCCAGCAGCTTAGGTCCGACGGGCGAGCAGTACTTC. Protein: CASSLGPTGEQYF.

This chain joins TRBV4-1 and TRBJ2-2; TRBD2 aligns across 7 bases. V gave up 0 bases and J gave up 2 bases; unmatched junction bases: 6. Germline V gene sequence: CDR1 MGHRA, CDR2 YSYEKL. The CDR3 is made up of 17 amino acids. The CDR3 loop is CASSQEPLAANTGELFF. In DNA form, the CDR3 reads TGCGCCAGCAGCCAAGAACCGCTAGCGGCCAACACCGGGGAGCTGTTTTTT.

This sequence joins TRBV7-2 and TRBJ1-6; a weak D match, TRBD1 (6 bases). The CDR3 sequence is 16 residues long. Trimming took 5 bases from V and 6 from J, leaving 17 bases between them. Germline lookup yields CDR1 SGHTA and CDR2 FQGNSA. In DNA, the CDR3 is TGTGCCAGCAGCCAACGACAGGAGATAATTAATTCACCCCTCCACTTT. This sequence encodes CASSQRQEIINSPLHF.